This entry describes one TCR beta chain. This clonotype was recorded a few times. The clone's antigen remains unknown. Base quality data are lacking; no much larger clone is found one base away. Including the terminal cysteine and phenylalanine, the CDR3 comprises 11 residues. Here the CDR3 DNA is all that survives: 33 bases in frame from base 1. From a lookup of the germline V gene, CDR1 and CDR2 are KGHDR and SFDVKD. The junction shows trimming of 9 bases on V and 4 bases on J, plus 8 bases between the germline ends. Sequenced using an Illumina NovaSeq 6000. cDNA libraries for TCRalpha and TCRbeta were prepared by 5'RACE using constant-segment primers, with sample barcodes and unique molecular identifiers added. RNA was extracted from every sample with Trizol reagent. Amplification of the libraries took two PCR steps, and the second step added a second sample barcode plus Illumina TruSeq adapters. Sequencing of the libraries was done on an Illumina NovaSeq, producing 2 x 150 bp paired-end reads. On the study's bioinformatics: The reads were demultiplexed and collapsed into UMI-guided consensus sequences using migec v1.2.7. Using mixcr v2.1.11, UMI consensuses were aligned to TRA and TRB V and J templates and then assembled into clonotypes. Clonotypes were classified as expanded or contracted when called significant by both edgeR and NoisET, with noise models trained on biological replicates. For edgeR calls, the cutoffs were a false discovery rate-adjusted p below 0.01 and a log2 fold-change threshold of 1. As an exploratory analysis of dynamics, PCA with hierarchical clustering was applied to max-normalized trajectories of the 1000 most abundant clonotypes. Separately sequenced CD4+ and CD8+ repertoires were used to assign a CD4 or CD8 phenotype to each responding clone. TCRdb reprocessing: public reads trimmed at Q25 with fastp, clones called with MiXCR, in-frame beta chains kept. Duplicate CDR3 protein sequences are folded into a single record with the most common DNA and genes. The V and J calls and clone size are TCRdb's, not the authors'. The sample table contains about 210,000 distinct CDR3 sequences; only one count was recorded for 27% of them. The ten largest clones represent about an eighth of the sample.

PBMCs were isolated by Ficoll-Paque density gradient centrifugation. The data were obtained in a study of T-cell memory formation after mild COVID-19 (dated by TCRdb to the early 2020s). Notes on the research overall: Most TCR sequence clusters were specific to one of the two donors. Longitudinal TCRalpha and TCRbeta repertoire sequencing tracked T-cell clones expanding and contracting after mild COVID-19 in a couple of donors. The cohort comprised two young, previously healthy adult volunteers, one female and one male.

Study-wide findings and limitations: Clones that contracted from day 15 to 85 showed balanced CD4/CD8 phenotypes, whereas a second wave of clones that expanded from day 15 to 37 leaned towards CD4+. Contracting CD4+ clones were located mainly in the CM and EM memory subsets, whereas CD8+ clones were found to be enriched in EMRA. Only two mild cases were covered in the study, and larger cohorts including severe cases with pre-infection samples were considered necessary. The detection of some responding clones in pre-infection memory suggests that pre-existing cross-reactive memory T cells joined the SARS-CoV-2 response. Whether the second-wave clones peaking on day 37 were SARS-CoV-2 specific was not confirmed.

The source of this sequence is an adult woman who had mild COVID-19 (a few samples of this study predate the infection). The sample titles of this study are shuffled in the database, so cell type and time point are left out; the donor was told from shared clones. The sample comprised PBMCs or a T cell subset sorted from them (not recorded which). The chain uses TRBV24-1 and TRBJ2-5, with the D gene uncertain. The DNA reads TGTGCCACCGGATGGGGAGAGACCCAGTACTTC. This sequence encodes CATGWGETQYF.